This T cell receptor beta chain was captured in a study of T cell repertoires in aging, cancer and after chemotherapy. TCR beta rearrangements were amplified from peripheral blood genomic DNA. TRB rearrangements spanning V, D and J were amplified using mixed TRB-A/B primers. MiXCR, applied by TCRdb to the multiplex PCR reads, yields one record per CDR3 protein. The data contain a few thousand distinct CDR3 sequences, 65% to 75% of them seen just once; the ten biggest clones take up over 6.5%. The sequence came from a human donor with a solid tumor. Material: blood.

Here the CDR3 reads CSARQGQGSPSSNQPQHF. The CDR3 DNA reads TGCAGTGCTAGACAGGGACAGGGTTCCCCCTCTAGCAATCAGCCCCAGCATTTT. J is TRBJ1-5 and V is TRBV20-1; 9 bases fit TRBD1. The CDR3 runs to 18 residues. J was trimmed by 0 bases and V by 2 bases; bases with no gene match: 11. Germline CDR1 DFQATT, CDR2 SNEGSKA (reference sequence).